This TCR beta chain was captured by sequencing in a study of blood T cells in healthy people across ages. For the second PCR, which ran for roughly 6 to 11 cycles, a sample-barcoded 5' primer and a J-beta primer mix were used. In TCRdb, the 5' RACE reads were re-called with MiXCR into one record per CDR3 protein. This sample yields some 1.5 million distinct CDR3 sequences, of which 25% to 30% are seen a single time; around 7.7% belongs to the top ten. Material for sequencing was blood. The sequence was collected from a woman in her twenties or thirties in good health.

CDR3 DNA sequence: TGTGCCTGGAGACCAATAAGGGGGCGATCAGATGAGCAGTTCTTC. Encoded protein: CAWRPIRGRSDEQFF. The chain couples TRBV30 to TRBJ2-1; 7 positions match TRBD1. The germline gives CDR1 GTSNPN, CDR2 SVGIG (reference sequence). The CDR3 length is 15 residues. The J segment lost 8 bases and the V segment lost 3 bases, leaving 13 bases of the junction unmatched.